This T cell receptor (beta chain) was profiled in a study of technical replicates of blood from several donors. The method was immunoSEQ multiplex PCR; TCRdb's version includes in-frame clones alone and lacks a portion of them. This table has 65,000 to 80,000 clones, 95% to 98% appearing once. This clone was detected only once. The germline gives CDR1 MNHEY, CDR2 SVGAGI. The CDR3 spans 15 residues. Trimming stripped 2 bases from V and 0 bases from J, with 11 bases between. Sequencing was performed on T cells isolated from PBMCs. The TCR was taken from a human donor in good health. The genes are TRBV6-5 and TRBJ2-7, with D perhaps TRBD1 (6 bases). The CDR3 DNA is TGTGCCAGCAGTTACCGAAGGACAGTCTCCTACGAGCAGTACTTC. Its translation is CASSYRRTVSYEQYF.